Listed below are T cell receptor beta chains from one sample, sequenced in a study of cytomegalovirus exposure and HLA in healthy donors. Assay used: immunoSEQ multiplex PCR; TCRdb lists only in-frame clones, some missing. The table records some 180,000 clones, around three quarters of them present only once. The source material was PBMCs. The receptors come from a woman aged 25 to 39 in good health and CMV-seropositive. CDR3s include the opening cysteine and the closing phenylalanine or tryptophan. Fields, in order: J gene, clone size, V gene, D gene, CDR3 protein, CDR3 DNA. A D gene is named only where the DNA matches it firmly. Where a row states a size, it is once, few, many or the class of an expanded clone; other rows omit it.

TRBJ2-7 - TRBV28 - CASSLQDGTYEQYF TGTGCCAGCAGTCTACAGGACGGAACCTACGAGCAGTACTTC
TRBJ2-7 once TRBV5-6 - CASSLWTASYEQYF TGTGCCAGCAGCTTGTGGACAGCCTCCTACGAGCAGTACTTC
TRBJ2-7 - TRBV5-6 TRBD1 CASSLARDRRKSSSYEQYF TGTGCCAGCAGCTTGGCCCGGGACAGACGCAAATCGAGCTCCTACGAGCAGTACTTC
TRBJ2-7 once TRBV2 - CASSVGPVPYKQYF TGTGCCAGCAGTGTTGGGCCGGTCCCCTACAAGCAGTACTTC
TRBJ2-2 - TRBV11-2 - CASSPTRELFF TGTGCCAGCAGCCCCACTAGGGAGCTGTTTTTT
TRBJ1-1 - TRBV6-5 - CAIGRGSEAFF TGTGCCATCGGCAGGGGCTCTGAAGCTTTCTTT
TRBJ2-7 - TRBV2 TRBD1 CASSEQGAGEQYF TGTGCCAGCAGTGAACAGGGGGCTGGGGAGCAGTACTTC
TRBJ2-2 - TRBV19 - CASSILPGRNTGELFF TGTGCCAGTAGTATTTTACCCGGTCGGAACACCGGGGAGCTGTTTTTT
TRBJ2-1 - TRBV13 TRBD2 CASSLGLAGPYNEQFF TGTGCCAGCAGCTTAGGACTAGCGGGCCCCTACAATGAGCAGTTCTTC
TRBJ2-1 - TRBV5-1 TRBD2 CASSSSGGYNEQFF TGCGCCAGCAGTTCTAGCGGGGGCTACAATGAGCAGTTCTTC
TRBJ1-4 - TRBV27 TRBD1 CASSWSTGGNEKLFF TGTGCCAGCAGTTGGTCGACAGGGGGTAATGAAAAACTGTTTTTT
TRBJ1-2 - TRBV4-1 - CASSQEVLGYGYTF TGCGCCAGCAGCCAAGAGGTCCTCGGGTATGGCTACACCTTC
TRBJ1-2 - TRBV2 TRBD1 CASSSDRGDGYTF TGTGCCAGCAGTTCCGACAGGGGTGATGGCTACACCTTC
TRBJ1-1 - TRBV27 - CASRNPVRADTEAFF TGTGCCAGCAGAAACCCGGTGAGGGCGGACACTGAAGCTTTCTTT
TRBJ1-5 - TRBV5-6 TRBD1 CASSRKDRGNQPQHF TGTGCCAGCAGCCGAAAGGACAGGGGCAATCAGCCCCAGCATTTT
TRBJ1-1 - TRBV5-6 - CASSLSLTSPGSEAFF TGTGCCAGCAGCTTATCTCTCACCTCTCCTGGGAGTGAAGCTTTCTTT
TRBJ2-2 - TRBV4-3 TRBD2 CASSPGGAGELFF TGCGCCAGCAGCCCCGGGGGGGCCGGGGAGCTGTTTTTT
TRBJ1-2 - TRBV7-9 TRBD1 CASSLSSRGTGNYGYTF TGTGCCAGCAGCTTAAGTTCTCGAGGGACAGGGAACTATGGCTACACCTTC
TRBJ2-4 - TRBV5-6 - CASSSLAKNIQYF TGTGCCAGCAGCAGCTTGGCCAAAAACATTCAGTACTTC
TRBJ2-1 - TRBV7-6 TRBD2 CASSVSGASGNEQFF TGTGCCAGCAGCGTAAGCGGGGCTTCGGGGAATGAGCAGTTCTTC
TRBJ2-4 - TRBV4-3 TRBD1 CASSEGAAKNIQYF TGCGCCAGCAGCGAGGGGGCAGCCAAAAACATTCAGTACTTC
TRBJ2-7 - TRBV4-2 - CASSQGVGVNSYEQYF TGTGCCAGCAGCCAAGGGGTAGGGGTAAACTCCTACGAGCAGTACTTC
TRBJ2-7 - TRBV19 TRBD2 CASSTARTSGRLMGEQYF TGTGCCAGTAGTACGGCTAGGACTAGCGGGAGGCTAATGGGCGAGCAGTACTTC
TRBJ2-7 - TRBV6-1 TRBD2 CASWAGSGSRDEQYF TGTGCCAGCTGGGCCGGTAGCGGGAGTAGGGACGAGCAGTACTTC